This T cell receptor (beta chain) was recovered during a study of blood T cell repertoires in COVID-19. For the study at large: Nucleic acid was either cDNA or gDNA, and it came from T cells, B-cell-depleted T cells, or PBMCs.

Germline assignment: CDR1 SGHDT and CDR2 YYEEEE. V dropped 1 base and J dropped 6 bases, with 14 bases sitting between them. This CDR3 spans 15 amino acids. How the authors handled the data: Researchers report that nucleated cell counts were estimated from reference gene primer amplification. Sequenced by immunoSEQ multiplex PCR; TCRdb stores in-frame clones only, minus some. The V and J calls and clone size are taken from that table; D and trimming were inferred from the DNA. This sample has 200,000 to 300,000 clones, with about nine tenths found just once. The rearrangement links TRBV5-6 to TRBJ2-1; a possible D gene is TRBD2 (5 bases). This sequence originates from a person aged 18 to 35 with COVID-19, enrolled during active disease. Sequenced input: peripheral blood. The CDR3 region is CASSLPTRGGNEQFF. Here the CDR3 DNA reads TGTGCCAGCAGCTTGCCGACACGCGGAGGCAATGAGCAGTTCTTC.